This T cell receptor beta chain was sequenced for a study of spatial heterogeneity in lung cancer. Study at large: Averaged across combinations, each unique TCR and UMI pairing appeared more than ten times in raw reads, which were uncorrected. Overall study results and limits: Blood contained ubiquitous expanded tumor TCRs more at resection than at follow-up.

Described time point: blood at routine non-recurrence follow-up after resection. This CDR3 is 13 amino acids long. CDR1 is MRHNA and CDR2 is SNTAGT in the germline V gene. Trimming removed 6 bases at V and 2 bases at J, with 9 bases between. TCRdb itself ran the 5' RACE reads through MiXCR, one entry per CDR3 protein. The sample holds about 18,000 distinct CDR3 sequences, 9.2% seen once. This clonotype is judged large. Antigen specificity is unknown. The sequence derives from a male donor with early-stage non-small cell lung cancer. This chain links TRBV6-4 with TRBJ2-3; D gene uncertain. This sample comprised PBMCs, obtained at follow-up. Here the CDR3 reads CASSETVTDTQYF. CDR3 bases: TGTGCCAGCAGCGAGACGGTCACAGATACGCAGTATTTT.